The T cell receptor (beta chain) under discussion was sequenced for a study of tumor and adjacent non-tumor tissue in lung cancer. Looking at the study overall: The cohort had 12 to 13 adenocarcinoma, a couple of squamous cell and 1 small cell patients.

RNA was extracted from bulk tissue without any cell sorting. Three rounds of nested PCR, following a modified ARM-PCR protocol, produced the TCRbeta library. TCRdb re-called the multiplex PCR reads through MiXCR, storing one row per CDR3 protein. The sample lists 90,000 to 130,000 distinct CDR3 sequences; 84% were seen once. About this clonotype itself: At one of its ends the junction is not consistent with the germline gene, which may arise from a read error.

The germline CDR1 and CDR2 sequences are SGHRS and YFSETQ. CDR3 length: 15 residues. The sample was lung tumor tissue. The sequence was obtained from a man in his sixties or seventies with non-small cell lung cancer. This chain joins TRBV5-1 and TRBJ2-7; no reliable D call. DNA of the CDR3: TGCACCAGCAGCTCCGACGGGCTTCCTCCCCACGAGCAGTACTTC. Translation: CTSSSDGLPPHEQYF.